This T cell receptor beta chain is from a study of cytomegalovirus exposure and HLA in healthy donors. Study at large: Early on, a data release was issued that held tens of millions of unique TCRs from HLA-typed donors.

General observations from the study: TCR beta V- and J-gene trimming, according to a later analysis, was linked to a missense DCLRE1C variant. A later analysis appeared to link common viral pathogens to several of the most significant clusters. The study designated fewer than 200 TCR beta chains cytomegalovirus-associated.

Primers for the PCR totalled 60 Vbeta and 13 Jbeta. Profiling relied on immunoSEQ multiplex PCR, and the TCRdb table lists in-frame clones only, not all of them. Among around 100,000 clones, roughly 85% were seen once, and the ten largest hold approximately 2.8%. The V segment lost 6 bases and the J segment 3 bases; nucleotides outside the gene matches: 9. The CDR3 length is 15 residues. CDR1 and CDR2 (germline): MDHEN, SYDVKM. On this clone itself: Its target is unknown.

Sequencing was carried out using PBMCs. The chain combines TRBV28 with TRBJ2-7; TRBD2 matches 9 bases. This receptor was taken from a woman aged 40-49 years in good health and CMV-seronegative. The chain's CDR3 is CASSHIAGAVYEQYF. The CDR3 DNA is TGTGCCAGCAGCCACATAGCGGGGGCCGTCTACGAGCAGTACTTC.